This TCR beta chain was recorded in a study of cytomegalovirus exposure and HLA in healthy donors. Overall study results and limits: Certain indistinguishable V segments, among them TRBV6-2 and TRBV6-3, were excluded.

A remark on this clone: Its antigen is still unknown.

CDR3 length: 15 residues. The germline CDR1 and CDR2 sequences are SGHRS and YFSETQ. V dropped 1 base and J dropped 6; count of bases not matched to a gene: 4. The PCR contained 60 Vbeta and 13 Jbeta primers. Sequencing was performed with immunoSEQ multiplex PCR; in TCRdb, only in-frame clones are kept and a portion is missing. The top ten hold roughly 1.6% of the sample, which has about 190,000 clones, around 79% seen once. The chain uses TRBV5-1 and TRBJ2-1; 10 bases are shared with TRBD1. The source is a woman under 30 in good health and CMV-seronegative. Sequencing was carried out using PBMCs. The CDR3 nucleotides are TGCGCCAGCAGCTTGACGGGACAGGGGACCAATGAGCAGTTCTTC. This sequence encodes CASSLTGQGTNEQFF.